This TCR beta chain was identified during a study of glioma-infiltrating T cells. This clonotype occurred many times. Using RNA template, CDR3s of TCR alpha and beta were amplified with iRepertoire arm-PCR. TCRdb itself ran the multiplex PCR reads through MiXCR, one entry per CDR3 protein. The profile shows 100,000 to 150,000 distinct CDR3 sequences, roughly 20% of them singletons. The CDR3 runs to 16 residues. Germline V gene sequence: CDR1 WSHSY, CDR2 SAAADI. Between the trimmed V and J ends, which lost 10 bases and 5 bases, there was a span of 24 bases. The TCR sequence derives from a human donor with low-grade glioma or glioblastoma, undergoing nonglioma brain surgery, or in good health (not recorded which). Source material: glioma tissue, nonneoplastic brain tissue, or PBMCs (not recorded which). This chain links TRBV10-2 with TRBJ2-1, with a weak D call TRBD2 (6 bases). Here the CDR3 reads CATSPRRASRDNEQFF. DNA for the CDR3: TGCGCCACCTCCCCGCGGAGGGCCAGTCGGGACAATGAGCAGTTCTTC.